The next 13 T cell receptor beta chains were all read from a single sample in a study of T cell changes during pregnancy in multiple sclerosis. Generated by immunoSEQ multiplex PCR, the TCRdb table keeps only in-frame clones and is missing some. Of tens of thousands of clones in the sample, around nine tenths were seen once. The sequenced sample was CD4+ T cells from peripheral blood mononuclear cells, obtained in the first trimester of pregnancy. These receptors were taken from a female donor with multiple sclerosis, enrolled in a pregnancy study.

The CDR3 DNA sequence: TGTGCCAGCAGTTTAGGAGACAGGGGAAGAGGCCTTGCCGCTTTCTTT. This translates into CASSLGDRGRGLAAFF. This chain links TRBV28 with TRBJ1-1; 8 bases are shared with TRBD1. Trimming cost V 2 bases and J 11 bases; bases outside gene matches: 16. Germline-derived CDR1 and CDR2 are MDHEN and SYDVKM. CDR3 length: 16 residues.

V and J are TRBV2 and TRBJ2-1, with D perhaps TRBD2 (5 bases). Germline loops: CDR1 SNHLY, CDR2 FYNNEI. The V end lost 0 bases, the J end lost 14 bases, and 8 bases lay between the germline ends. CDR3 length: 11 amino acids. For the CDR3, the DNA is TGTGCCAGCAGTGAAGCCTCCGGGGAGTTCTTC. Its protein product is CASSEASGEFF. The full variable domain, in which reference TRBV2 and TRBJ2-1 provide the parts outside the CDR3, is EPEVTQTPSHQVTQMGQEVILRCVPISNHLYFYWYRQILGQKVEFLVSFYNNEISEKSEIFDDQFSVERPDGSNFTLKIRSTKLEDSAMYFCASSEASGEFFGPGTRLTVL.

The rearrangement links TRBV4-2 to TRBJ1-2; unclear D gene. The germline V gene has CDR1 LGHNA and CDR2 YNFKEQ. The CDR3 has 13 residues. V shed 0 bases and J shed 5 bases, with 7 bases lying between them. The chain's CDR3 is CASSQDREYGYTF. In DNA, the CDR3 is TGTGCCAGCAGCCAAGATCGCGAATATGGCTACACCTTC.

The V gene is TRBV5-8, the J gene TRBJ2-1; 8 bases map to TRBD2. The germline V gene encodes CDR1 SGHTS and CDR2 YDEGEE. V shed 2 bases and J 6 bases; nucleotides not matched to a gene: 10. The CDR3 covers 16 residues. Written as DNA, the CDR3 is TGTGCCAGCAGCTTCAACCAGGGACTAGTCGTCAATGAGCAGTTCTTC. Its translation: CASSFNQGLVVNEQFF.

The chain is built from TRBV5-6 and TRBJ2-1; D call uncertain. The CDR3 is 14 residues long. The germline V gene has CDR1 SGHDT and CDR2 YYEEEE. Trimming removed 3 bases at V and 3 bases at J, with 10 bases between. The CDR3, as DNA: TGTGCCAGCAGCTCCCTGCCAGGCTACAATGAGCAGTTCTTC. Amino acid sequence: CASSSLPGYNEQFF.

The chain employs TRBV18 and TRBJ1-1, with 12 bases that match TRBD1. The CDR3 loop spans 18 amino acids. Germline lookup yields CDR1 KGHSH and CDR2 LQKENI. V dropped 1 base and J dropped 5; count of bases not matched to a gene: 11. As DNA, the CDR3 is TGTGCCAGCTCACCACTAGTTACCGGGACAGGGGGCCGGACTGAAGCTTTCTTT. As protein: CASSPLVTGTGGRTEAFF.

This chain joins TRBV27 and TRBJ2-7; 7 nucleotides match TRBD1. Germline V CDR1 and CDR2: MNHEY, SMNVEV (reference sequence). This CDR3 comprises 15 residues. J was trimmed by 4 bases and V by 5 bases; bases with no gene match: 11. CDR3 amino acids: CASSLLPTTGYEQYF. In nucleotides, the CDR3 is TGTGCCAGCAGTCTACTCCCCACGACAGGGTACGAGCAGTACTTC.

The chain recombines TRBV21-1 with TRBJ1-5; the table's D call TRBD1 went unverified against the DNA. TRBV21-1 is noted as a pseudogene. This CDR3 contains 17 residues. The CDR3 here is CASTQMELRQGYQPQHF. CDR3 coding DNA: TGTGCCAGCACCCAAATGGAACTTCGACAGGGTTATCAGCCCCAGCATTTT.

The gene calls are TRBV11-2 and TRBJ2-3; 8 nucleotides match TRBD2. Trimming took 4 bases from V and 9 from J; bases not matched to a gene: 18. CDR1 SGHAT and CDR2 FQNNGV come from the germline V gene. This CDR3 has 17 amino acids. This chain's CDR3 is CASSSPPGTSLSGTQYF. The DNA for the CDR3 is TGTGCCAGCAGCTCCCCTCCAGGGACTAGTCTGTCAGGAACGCAGTATTTT.

V usage is TRBV5-6 and J usage is TRBJ2-7; 9 bases are a match to TRBD2. Per the germline V gene, CDR1 is SGHDT and CDR2 is YYEEEE. There are 15 residues in the CDR3. Trimming removed 2 bases from V and 2 bases from J; junction bases left unmatched: 5. The CDR3 nucleotides read TGTGCCAGCAGCTTACTCGCGGGAGGGCCCTACGAGCAGTACTTC. Translation gives CASSLLAGGPYEQYF.

The rearrangement joins TRBV19 to TRBJ2-1; 8 nucleotides agree with TRBD1. CDR3 size: 14 residues. The V and J ends lost 4 bases and 6 bases, in that order; junction bases with no gene match: 5. Germline-derived CDR1 and CDR2 are LNHDA and SQIVND (reference sequence). CDR3 sequence reads: CASSRDRRANEQFF. CDR3 nucleotides: TGTGCCAGTAGTAGGGACAGGCGGGCCAATGAGCAGTTCTTC. The whole variable domain, filled in from reference TRBV19 and TRBJ2-1, reads DGGITQSPKYLFRKEGQNVTLSCEQNLNHDAMYWYRQDPGQGLRLIYYSQIVNDFQKGDIAEGYSVSREKKESFPLTVTSAQKNPTAFYLCASSRDRRANEQFFGPGTRLTVL.

J is TRBJ2-7 and V is TRBV20-1, with TRBD2 as a possible D gene (5 bases). V was trimmed by 6 bases and J by 6 bases, leaving 12 bases between them. The CDR3 sequence is 11 residues long. CDR1 DFQATT and CDR2 SNEGSKA come from the germline V gene (reference sequence). CDR3: CSARARSEQYF. In DNA, the CDR3 is TGCAGTGCGAGGGCCCGCAGCGAGCAGTACTTC.

V and J are TRBV2 and TRBJ2-2, with D unresolved. The CDR3 is 13 amino acids. The V end was cut by 2 bases, the J end by 6 bases, with 7 bases between. Germline CDR1 reads SNHLY; CDR2 reads FYNNEI. CDR3: CASSESGPGELFF. In nucleotides, the CDR3 is TGTGCCAGCAGTGAATCAGGTCCCGGGGAGCTGTTTTTT.